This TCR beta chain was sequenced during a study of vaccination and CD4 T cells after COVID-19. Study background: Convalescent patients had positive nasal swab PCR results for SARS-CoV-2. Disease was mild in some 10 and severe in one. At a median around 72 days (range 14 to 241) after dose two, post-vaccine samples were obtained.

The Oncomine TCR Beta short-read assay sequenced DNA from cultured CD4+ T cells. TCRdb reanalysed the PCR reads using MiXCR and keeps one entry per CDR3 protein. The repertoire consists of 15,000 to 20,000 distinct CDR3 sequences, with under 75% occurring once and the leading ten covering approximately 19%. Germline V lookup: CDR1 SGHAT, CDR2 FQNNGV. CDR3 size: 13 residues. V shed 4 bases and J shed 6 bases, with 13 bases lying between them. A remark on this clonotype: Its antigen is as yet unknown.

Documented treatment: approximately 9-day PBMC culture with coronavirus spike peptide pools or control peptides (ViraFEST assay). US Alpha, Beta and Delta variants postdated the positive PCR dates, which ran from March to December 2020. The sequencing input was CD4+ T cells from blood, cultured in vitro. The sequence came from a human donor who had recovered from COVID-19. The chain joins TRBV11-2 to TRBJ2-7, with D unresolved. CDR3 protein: CASSSPVFFEQYF. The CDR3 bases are TGTGCCAGCAGCTCTCCGGTGTTCTTCGAGCAGTACTTC.